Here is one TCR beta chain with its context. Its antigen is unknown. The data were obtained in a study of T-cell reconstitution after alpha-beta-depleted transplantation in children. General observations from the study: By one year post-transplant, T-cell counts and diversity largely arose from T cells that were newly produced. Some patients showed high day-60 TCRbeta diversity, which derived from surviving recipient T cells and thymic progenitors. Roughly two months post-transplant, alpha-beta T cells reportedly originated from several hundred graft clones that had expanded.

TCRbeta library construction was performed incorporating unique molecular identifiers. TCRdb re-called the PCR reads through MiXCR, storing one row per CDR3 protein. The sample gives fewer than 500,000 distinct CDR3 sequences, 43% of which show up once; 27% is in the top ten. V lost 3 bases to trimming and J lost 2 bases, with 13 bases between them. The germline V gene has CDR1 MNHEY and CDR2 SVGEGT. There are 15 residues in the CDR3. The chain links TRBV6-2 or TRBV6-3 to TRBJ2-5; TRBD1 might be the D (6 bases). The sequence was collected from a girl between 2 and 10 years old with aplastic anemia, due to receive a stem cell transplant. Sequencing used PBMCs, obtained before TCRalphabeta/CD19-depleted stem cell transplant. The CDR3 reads CASSYVARGQETQYF. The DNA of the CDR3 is TGTGCCAGCAGTTATGTTGCAAGGGGGCAAGAGACCCAGTACTTC.